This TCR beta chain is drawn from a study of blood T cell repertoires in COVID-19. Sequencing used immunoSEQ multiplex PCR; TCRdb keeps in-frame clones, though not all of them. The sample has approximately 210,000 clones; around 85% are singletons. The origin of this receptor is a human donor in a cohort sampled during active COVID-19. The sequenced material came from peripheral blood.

DNA of the CDR3: TGTGCCTGGAGTCCGGACTACCCGGGCACCGGGGAGCTGTTTTTT. Translating it yields CAWSPDYPGTGELFF. The genes are TRBV30 and TRBJ2-2; tentative D call: TRBD2 (6 bases). V lost 2 bases and J 4 bases, leaving 14 bases between the germline ends. The length of the CDR3 is 15 residues. Germline V lookup: CDR1 GTSNPN, CDR2 SVGIG (reference sequence). The full variable domain, rest sourced from reference TRBV30 and TRBJ2-2, is SQTIHQWPATLVQPVGSPLSLECTVEGTSNPNLYWYRQAAGRGLQLLFYSVGIGQISSEVPQNLSASRPQDRQFILSSKKLLLSDSGFYLCAWSPDYPGTGELFFGEGSRLTVL.